This TCR beta chain appears in the sequencing data of a study of control samples from healthy donors and cancer patients. Libraries were prepared by immunoSEQ multiplex PCR; TCRdb keeps only in-frame clonotypes and omits some of them. The sample comprises some 120,000 clones, about 89% of which are singletons, and under 40% rests with the top ten. The CDR3 spans 19 residues. V trimming: 2 bases; J trimming: 4 bases; junction bases outside the gene matches: 16. Germline values: CDR1 LNHDA, CDR2 SQIVND (reference sequence). Sample: blood. The chain recombines TRBV19 with TRBJ1-5, with 8 positions matching TRBD1. The TCR originated in a man in his fifties or sixties in good health. The CDR3 DNA is TGTGCCAGTAGTATAAAGGTTTTGGTGACAGGGGAGGTGAATCAGCCCCAGCATTTT. Amino acids: CASSIKVLVTGEVNQPQHF. Full variable domain (rest looked up from reference TRBV19 and TRBJ1-5): DGGITQSPKYLFRKEGQNVTLSCEQNLNHDAMYWYRQDPGQGLRLIYYSQIVNDFQKGDIAEGYSVSREKKESFPLTVTSAQKNPTAFYLCASSIKVLVTGEVNQPQHFGDGTRLSIL.